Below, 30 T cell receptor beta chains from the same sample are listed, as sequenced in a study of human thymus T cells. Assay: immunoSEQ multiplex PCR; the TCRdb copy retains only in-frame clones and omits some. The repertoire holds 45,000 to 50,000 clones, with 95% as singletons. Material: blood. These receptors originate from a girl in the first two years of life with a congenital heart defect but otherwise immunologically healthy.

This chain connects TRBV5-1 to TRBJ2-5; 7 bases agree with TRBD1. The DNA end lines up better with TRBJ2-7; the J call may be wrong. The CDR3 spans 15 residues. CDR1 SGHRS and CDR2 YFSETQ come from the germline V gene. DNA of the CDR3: TGCGCCAGCAGCCCTGAAGGGGGCTACTCCTACGAGCAGTACTTC. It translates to CASSPEGGYSYEQYF.

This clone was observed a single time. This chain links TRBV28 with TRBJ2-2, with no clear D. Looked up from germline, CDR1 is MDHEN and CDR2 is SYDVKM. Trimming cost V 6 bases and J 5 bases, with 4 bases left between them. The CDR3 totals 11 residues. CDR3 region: CASSGTGELFF. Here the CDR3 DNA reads TGTGCCAGCAGCGGGACCGGGGAGCTGTTTTTT.

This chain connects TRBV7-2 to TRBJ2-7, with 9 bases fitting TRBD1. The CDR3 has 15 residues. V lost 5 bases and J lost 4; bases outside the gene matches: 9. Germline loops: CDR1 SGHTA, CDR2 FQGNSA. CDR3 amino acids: CASSAPDRGRYEQYF. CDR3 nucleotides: TGTGCCAGCAGCGCCCCAGACAGGGGGAGGTACGAGCAGTACTTC.

The CDR3 coding sequence is TGTGCCAGCAGCAAAGAGGGACAGGAACCATCCCCCTACGAGCAGTACTTC. Protein product: CASSKEGQEPSPYEQYF. The chain is built from TRBV21-1 and TRBJ2-7; no check of the table's D call, TRBD1, against the DNA was made. TRBV21-1 is given as a pseudogene. The CDR3 spans 17 residues.

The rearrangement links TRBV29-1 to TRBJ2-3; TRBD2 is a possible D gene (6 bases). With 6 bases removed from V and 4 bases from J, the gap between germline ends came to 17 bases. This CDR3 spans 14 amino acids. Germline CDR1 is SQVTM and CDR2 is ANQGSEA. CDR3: CSVSGRDLADTQYF. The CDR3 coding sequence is TGCAGCGTATCCGGGAGAGATCTTGCAGATACGCAGTATTTT.

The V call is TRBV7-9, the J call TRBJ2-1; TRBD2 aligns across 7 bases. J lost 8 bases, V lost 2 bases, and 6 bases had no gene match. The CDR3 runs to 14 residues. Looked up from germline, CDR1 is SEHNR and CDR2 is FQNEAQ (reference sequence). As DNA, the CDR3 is TGTGCCAGCAGCTTAACCGGGAGGCCCCATGAGCAGTTCTTC. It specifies CASSLTGRPHEQFF.

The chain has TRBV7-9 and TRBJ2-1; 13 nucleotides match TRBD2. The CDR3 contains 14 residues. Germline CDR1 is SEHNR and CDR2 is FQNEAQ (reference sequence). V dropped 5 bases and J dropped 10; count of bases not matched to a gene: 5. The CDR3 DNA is TGTGCCAGCAGCAGACTAGCGGGAGGAGGCGAGCAGTTCTTC. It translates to CASSRLAGGGEQFF.

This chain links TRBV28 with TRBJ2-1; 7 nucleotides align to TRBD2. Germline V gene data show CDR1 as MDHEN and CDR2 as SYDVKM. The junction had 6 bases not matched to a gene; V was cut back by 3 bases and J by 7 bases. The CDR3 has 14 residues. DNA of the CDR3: TGTGCCAGCAGTTTGGGAGGGAGAGGTAATGAGCAGTTCTTC. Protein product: CASSLGGRGNEQFF.

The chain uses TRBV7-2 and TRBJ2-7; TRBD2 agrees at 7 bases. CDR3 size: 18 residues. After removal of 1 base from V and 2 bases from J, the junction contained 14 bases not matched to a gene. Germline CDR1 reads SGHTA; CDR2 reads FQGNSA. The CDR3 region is CASSLVGAGEGRPYEQYF. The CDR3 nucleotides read TGTGCCAGCAGCTTAGTGGGTGCGGGAGAGGGCCGTCCCTACGAGCAGTACTTC.

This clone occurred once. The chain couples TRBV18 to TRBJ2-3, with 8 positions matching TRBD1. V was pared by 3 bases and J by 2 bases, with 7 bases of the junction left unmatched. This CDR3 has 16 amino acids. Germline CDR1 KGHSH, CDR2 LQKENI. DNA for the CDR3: TGTGCCAGCTCACCTCCTGACAGGGGATCCACAGATACGCAGTATTTT. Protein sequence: CASSPPDRGSTDTQYF.

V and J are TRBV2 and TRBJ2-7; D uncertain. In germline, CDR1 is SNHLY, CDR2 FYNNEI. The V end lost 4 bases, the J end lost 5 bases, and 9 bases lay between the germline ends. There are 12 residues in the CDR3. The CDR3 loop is CASSGAFHEQYF. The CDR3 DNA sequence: TGTGCCAGCAGTGGGGCTTTTCACGAGCAGTACTTC.

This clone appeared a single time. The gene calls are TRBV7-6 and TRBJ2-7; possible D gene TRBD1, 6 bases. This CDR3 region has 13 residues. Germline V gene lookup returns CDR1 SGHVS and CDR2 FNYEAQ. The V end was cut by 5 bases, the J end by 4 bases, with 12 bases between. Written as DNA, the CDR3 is TGTGCCAGCAGCCCCGGGACACTTTACGAGCAGTACTTC. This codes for CASSPGTLYEQYF.

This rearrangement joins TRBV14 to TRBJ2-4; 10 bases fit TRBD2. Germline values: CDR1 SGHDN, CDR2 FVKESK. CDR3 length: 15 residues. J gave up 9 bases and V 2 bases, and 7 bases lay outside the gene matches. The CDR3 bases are TGTGCCAGCAGCCAACTCCTAGCGGGAGAGGGCATTCAGTACTTC. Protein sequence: CASSQLLAGEGIQYF.

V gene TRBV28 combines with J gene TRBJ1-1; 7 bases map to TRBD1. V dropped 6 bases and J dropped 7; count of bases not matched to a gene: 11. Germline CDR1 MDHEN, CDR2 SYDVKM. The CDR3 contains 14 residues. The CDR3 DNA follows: TGTGCCAGCAGCTACCACAGGGGTGCTGTTGAAGCTTTCTTT. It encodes CASSYHRGAVEAFF.

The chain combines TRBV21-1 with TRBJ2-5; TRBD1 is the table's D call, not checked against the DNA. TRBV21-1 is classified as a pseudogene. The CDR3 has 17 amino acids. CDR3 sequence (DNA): TGTGCCAGCAGCAAGGATCAAACAGGGAAGGGCCAAGAGACCCAGTACTTC. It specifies CASSKDQTGKGQETQYF.

CDR3 nucleotides: TGCGCCAGCAACCCCCTACTAGCGGGATCGGGGAACAATGAGCAGTTCTTC. It encodes CASNPLLAGSGNNEQFF. The rearrangement joins TRBV5-1 to TRBJ2-1; 10 nucleotides match TRBD2. Germline values: CDR1 SGHRS, CDR2 YFSETQ. V gave up 6 bases and J gave up 5 bases; unmatched junction bases: 14. The CDR3 length is 17 residues.

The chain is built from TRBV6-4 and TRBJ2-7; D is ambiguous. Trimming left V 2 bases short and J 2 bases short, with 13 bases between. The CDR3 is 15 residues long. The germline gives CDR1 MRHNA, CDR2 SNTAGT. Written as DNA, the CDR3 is TGTGCCAGCAGTGACCCCGAGAACATAACCTACGAGCAGTACTTC. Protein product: CASSDPENITYEQYF.

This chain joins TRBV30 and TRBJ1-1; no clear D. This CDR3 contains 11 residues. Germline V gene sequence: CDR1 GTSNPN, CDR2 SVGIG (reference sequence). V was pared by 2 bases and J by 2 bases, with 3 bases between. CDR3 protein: CAWSYNTEAFF. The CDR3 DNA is TGTGCCTGGAGTTACAACACTGAAGCTTTCTTT.

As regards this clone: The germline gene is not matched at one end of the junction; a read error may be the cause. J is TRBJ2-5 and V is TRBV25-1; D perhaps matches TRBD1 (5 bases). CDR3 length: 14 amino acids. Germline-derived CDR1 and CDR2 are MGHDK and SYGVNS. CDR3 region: CASNEWTKQETQYF. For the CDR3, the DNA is TGTGCCAGCAATGAATGGACAAAACAAGAGACCCAGTACTTC.

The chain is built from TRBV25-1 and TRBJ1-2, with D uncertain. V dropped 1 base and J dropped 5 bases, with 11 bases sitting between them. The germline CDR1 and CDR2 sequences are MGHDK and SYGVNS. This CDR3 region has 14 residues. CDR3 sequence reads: CASSEWYRNYGYTF. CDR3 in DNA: TGTGCCAGCAGTGAATGGTACAGAAATTATGGCTACACCTTC.

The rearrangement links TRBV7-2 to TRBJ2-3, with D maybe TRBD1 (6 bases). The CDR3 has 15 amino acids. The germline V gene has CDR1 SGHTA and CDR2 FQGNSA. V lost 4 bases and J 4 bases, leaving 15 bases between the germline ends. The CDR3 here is CASSSDSWYADTQYF. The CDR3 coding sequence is TGTGCCAGCAGCTCGGACAGTTGGTATGCAGATACGCAGTATTTT.

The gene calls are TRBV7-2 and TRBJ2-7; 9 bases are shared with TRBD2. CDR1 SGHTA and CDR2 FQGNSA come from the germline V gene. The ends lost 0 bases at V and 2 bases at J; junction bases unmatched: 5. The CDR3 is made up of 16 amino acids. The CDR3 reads CASSLARTSVTYEQYF. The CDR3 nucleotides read TGTGCCAGCAGCTTAGCCCGGACTAGCGTTACCTACGAGCAGTACTTC. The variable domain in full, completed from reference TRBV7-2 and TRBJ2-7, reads GAGVSQSPSNKVTEKGKDVELRCDPISGHTALYWYRQSLGQGLEFLIYFQGNSAPDKSGLPSDRFSAERTGGSVSTLTIQRTQQEDSAVYLCASSLARTSVTYEQYFGPGTRLTVT.

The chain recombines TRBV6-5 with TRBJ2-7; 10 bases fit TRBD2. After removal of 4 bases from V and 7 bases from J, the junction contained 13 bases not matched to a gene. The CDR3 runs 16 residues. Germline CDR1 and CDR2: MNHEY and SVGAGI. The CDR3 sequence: CASSFLASGRPREQYF. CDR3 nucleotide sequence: TGTGCCAGCAGTTTCCTGGCTAGCGGGAGACCGCGGGAGCAGTACTTC.

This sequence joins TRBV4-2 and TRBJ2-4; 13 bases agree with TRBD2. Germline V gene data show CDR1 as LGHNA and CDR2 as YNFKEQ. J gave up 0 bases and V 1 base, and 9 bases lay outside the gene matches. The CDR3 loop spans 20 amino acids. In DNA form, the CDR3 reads TGTGCCAGCAGCCAAGGTCTGACTAGCGGGAGGTCCATAGCCAAAAACATTCAGTACTTC. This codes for CASSQGLTSGRSIAKNIQYF.

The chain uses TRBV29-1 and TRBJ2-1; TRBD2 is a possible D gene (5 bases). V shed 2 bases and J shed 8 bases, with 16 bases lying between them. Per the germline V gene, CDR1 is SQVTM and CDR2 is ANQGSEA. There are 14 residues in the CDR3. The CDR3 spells CSVERFAGGDEQFF. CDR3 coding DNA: TGCAGCGTTGAAAGATTTGCGGGTGGGGATGAGCAGTTCTTC.

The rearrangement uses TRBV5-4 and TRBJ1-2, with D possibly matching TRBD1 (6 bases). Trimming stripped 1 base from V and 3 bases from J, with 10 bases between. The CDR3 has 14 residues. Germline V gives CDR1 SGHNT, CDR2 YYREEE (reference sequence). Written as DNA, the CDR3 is TGTGCCAGCAGCTTGACAGGGATGGACTATGGCTACACCTTC. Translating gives CASSLTGMDYGYTF.

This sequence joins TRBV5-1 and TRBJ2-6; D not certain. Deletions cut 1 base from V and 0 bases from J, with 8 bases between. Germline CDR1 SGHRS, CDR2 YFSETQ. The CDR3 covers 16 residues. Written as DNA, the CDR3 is TGCGCCAGCAGCTTGTCGGGTTCCTCTGGGGCCAACGTCCTGACTTTC. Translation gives CASSLSGSSGANVLTF.

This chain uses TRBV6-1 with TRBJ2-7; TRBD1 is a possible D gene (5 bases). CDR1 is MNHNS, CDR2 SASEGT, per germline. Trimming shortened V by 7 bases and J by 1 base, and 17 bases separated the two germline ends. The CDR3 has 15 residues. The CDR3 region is CASIRMGKGSYEQYF. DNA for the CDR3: TGTGCCAGCATCAGAATGGGGAAGGGGTCCTACGAGCAGTACTTC.

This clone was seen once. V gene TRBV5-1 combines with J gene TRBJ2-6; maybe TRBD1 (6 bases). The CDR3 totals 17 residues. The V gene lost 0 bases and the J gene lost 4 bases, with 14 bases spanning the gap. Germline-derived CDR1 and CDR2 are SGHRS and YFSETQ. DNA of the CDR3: TGCGCCAGCAGCTTGGCCTCCAGGGGAAGAGGGGCCAACGTCCTGACTTTC. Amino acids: CASSLASRGRGANVLTF.

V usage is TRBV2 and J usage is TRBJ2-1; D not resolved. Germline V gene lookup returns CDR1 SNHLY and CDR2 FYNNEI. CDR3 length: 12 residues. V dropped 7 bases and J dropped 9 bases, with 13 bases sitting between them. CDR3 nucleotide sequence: TGTGCCAGCAATGGCTTAGGTGTTGAGCAGTTCTTC. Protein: CASNGLGVEQFF.